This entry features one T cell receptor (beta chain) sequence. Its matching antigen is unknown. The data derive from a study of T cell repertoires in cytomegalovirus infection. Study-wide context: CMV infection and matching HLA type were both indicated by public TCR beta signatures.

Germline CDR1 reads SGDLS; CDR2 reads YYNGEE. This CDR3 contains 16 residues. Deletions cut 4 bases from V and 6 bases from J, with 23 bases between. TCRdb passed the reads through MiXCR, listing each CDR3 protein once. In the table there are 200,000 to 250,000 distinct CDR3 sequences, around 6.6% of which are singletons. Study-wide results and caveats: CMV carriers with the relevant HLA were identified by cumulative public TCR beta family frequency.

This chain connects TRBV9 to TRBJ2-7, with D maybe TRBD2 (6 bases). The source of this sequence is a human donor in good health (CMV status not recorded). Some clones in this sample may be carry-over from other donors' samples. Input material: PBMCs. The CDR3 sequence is CASSLTDWGDVGEQYF. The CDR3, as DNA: TGTGCCAGCAGCTTAACCGACTGGGGGGATGTCGGCGAGCAGTACTTC.